A few counts support the clone carrying this T cell receptor beta chain. The antigen remains undetermined. The sample comes from a study of T-cell reconstitution after alpha-beta-depleted transplantation in children. The study's findings and limits: One year post-transplant, T-cell counts and diversity were largely derived from T cells produced anew. Day-60 TCRbeta diversity that was high in some patients was derived from surviving recipient T cells and thymic progenitors. Expanded clones from the graft, numbering several hundred, reportedly supplied alpha-beta T cells about two months after transplant.

Unique molecular identifiers were built into the TCRbeta library. TCRdb called the PCR reads again in MiXCR, with one record for every CDR3 protein. The table lists 350,000 to 500,000 distinct CDR3 sequences, roughly 43% of them singletons, with under 30% in the top ten. CDR1 LGHNA and CDR2 YNFKEQ come from the germline V gene. Between the trimmed V and J ends, which lost 8 bases and 6 bases, there was a span of 20 bases. The CDR3 is made up of 14 amino acids. This chain uses TRBV4-2 with TRBJ2-7, with D uncertain. The input for sequencing was PBMCs, taken before TCRalphabeta/CD19-depleted stem cell transplant. This clonotype originated in a girl aged 2 to 10 with aplastic anemia, due to receive a stem cell transplant. The CDR3 reads CASQALVVPREQYF. DNA for the CDR3: TGTGCCAGCCAGGCCCTGGTGGTGCCTCGCGAGCAGTACTTC.